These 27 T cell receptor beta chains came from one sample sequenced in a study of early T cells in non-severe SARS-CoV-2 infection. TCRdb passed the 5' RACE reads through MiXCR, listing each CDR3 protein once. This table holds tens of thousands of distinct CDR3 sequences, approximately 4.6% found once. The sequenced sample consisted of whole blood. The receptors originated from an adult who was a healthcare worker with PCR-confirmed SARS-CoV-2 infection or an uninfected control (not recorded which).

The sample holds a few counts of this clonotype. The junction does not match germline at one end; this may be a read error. CDR3 residues: CGSTRVNTEAFF. The DNA for the CDR3 is TGTGGCAGCACGAGGGTGAACACTGAAGCTTTCTTT. The chain uses TRBV13 and TRBJ1-1, with D unresolved. CDR1 is PRHDT and CDR2 is FYEKMQ in the germline V gene (reference sequence). CDR3 length equals 12 residues.

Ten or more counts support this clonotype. As DNA, the CDR3 is TGTGCCAGTAGTATAGACGCGGGCGGTACTATCTATGGCTACACCTTC. Its translation: CASSIDAGGTIYGYTF. This sequence joins TRBV19 and TRBJ1-2; D ambiguous. V shed 0 bases and J shed 4 bases, with 15 bases lying between them. From germline, CDR1 is LNHDA and CDR2 SQIVND (reference sequence). The CDR3 is 16 residues long.

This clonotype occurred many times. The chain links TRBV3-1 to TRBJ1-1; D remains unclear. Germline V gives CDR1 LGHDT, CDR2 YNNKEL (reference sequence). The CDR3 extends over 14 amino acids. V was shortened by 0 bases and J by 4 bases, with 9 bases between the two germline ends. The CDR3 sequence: CASSQDRRTTEAFF. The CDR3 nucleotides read TGTGCCAGCAGCCAAGATCGTCGGACCACTGAAGCTTTCTTT.

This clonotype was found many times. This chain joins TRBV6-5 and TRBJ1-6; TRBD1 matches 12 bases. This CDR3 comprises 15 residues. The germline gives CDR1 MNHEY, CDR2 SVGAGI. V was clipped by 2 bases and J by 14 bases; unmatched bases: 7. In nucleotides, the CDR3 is TGTGCCAGCAGTTACCGTGGGACAGGGGGCCTCTCCCTCCACTTT. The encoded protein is CASSYRGTGGLSLHF.

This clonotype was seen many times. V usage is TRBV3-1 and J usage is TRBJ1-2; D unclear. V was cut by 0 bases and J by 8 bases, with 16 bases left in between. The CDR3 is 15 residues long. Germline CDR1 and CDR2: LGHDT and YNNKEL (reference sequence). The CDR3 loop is CASSQDRRSFFGYTF. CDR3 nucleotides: TGTGCCAGCAGCCAAGATCGGAGGAGCTTCTTCGGCTACACCTTC. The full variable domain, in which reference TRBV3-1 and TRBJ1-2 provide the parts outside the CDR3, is DTAVSQTPKYLVTQMGNDKSIKCEQNLGHDTMYWYKQDSKKFLKIMFSYNNKELIINETVPNRFSPKSPDKAHLNLHINSLELGDSAVYFCASSQDRRSFFGYTFGSGTRLTVV.

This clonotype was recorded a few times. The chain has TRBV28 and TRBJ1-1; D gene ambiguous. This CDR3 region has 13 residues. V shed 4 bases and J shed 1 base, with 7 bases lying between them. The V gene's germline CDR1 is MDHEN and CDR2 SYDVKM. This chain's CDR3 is CASSYRANTEAFF. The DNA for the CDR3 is TGTGCCAGCAGTTATCGGGCGAACACTGAAGCTTTCTTT.

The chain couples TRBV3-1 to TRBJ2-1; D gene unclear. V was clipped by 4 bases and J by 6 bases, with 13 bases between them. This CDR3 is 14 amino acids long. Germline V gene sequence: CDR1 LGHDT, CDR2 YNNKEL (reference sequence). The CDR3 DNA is TGTGCCAGCAGCCTACTGGCCCAGGTCAATGAGCAGTTCTTC. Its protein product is CASSLLAQVNEQFF.

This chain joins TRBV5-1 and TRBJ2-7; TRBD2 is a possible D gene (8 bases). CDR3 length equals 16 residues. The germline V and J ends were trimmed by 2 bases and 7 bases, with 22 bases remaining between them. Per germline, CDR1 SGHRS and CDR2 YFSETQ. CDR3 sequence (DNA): TGCGCCAGCAGCTTAGGACTAGCCAGGGGGGATGAGGAGCAGTACTTC. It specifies CASSLGLARGDEEQYF.

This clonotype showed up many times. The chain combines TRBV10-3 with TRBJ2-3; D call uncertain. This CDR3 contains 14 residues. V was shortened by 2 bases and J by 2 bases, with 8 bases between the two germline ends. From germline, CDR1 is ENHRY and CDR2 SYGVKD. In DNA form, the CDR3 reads TGTGCCATCAGTGAGCCCCCGCTCACAGATACGCAGTATTTT. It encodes CAISEPPLTDTQYF.

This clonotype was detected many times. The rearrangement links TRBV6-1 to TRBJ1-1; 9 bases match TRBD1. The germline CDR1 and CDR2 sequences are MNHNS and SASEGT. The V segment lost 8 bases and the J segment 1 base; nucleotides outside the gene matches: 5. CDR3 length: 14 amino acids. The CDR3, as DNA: TGTGCCAGCCATACAGGGGGCACGAACACTGAAGCTTTCTTT. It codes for CASHTGGTNTEAFF.

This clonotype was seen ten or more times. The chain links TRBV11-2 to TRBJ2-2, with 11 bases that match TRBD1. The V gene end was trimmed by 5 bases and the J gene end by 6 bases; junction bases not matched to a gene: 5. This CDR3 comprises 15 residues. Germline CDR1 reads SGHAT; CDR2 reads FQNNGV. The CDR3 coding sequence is TGTGCCAGCAGCCGGGACAGGGGGGTCGCCGGGGAGCTGTTTTTT. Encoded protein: CASSRDRGVAGELFF.

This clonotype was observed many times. The chain's CDR3 is CAVSPRDEEGYTF. CDR3 in DNA: TGTGCCGTCTCCCCCAGGGATGAGGAAGGCTACACCTTC. This sequence joins TRBV6-1 and TRBJ1-2; D may be TRBD1 (5 bases). The V gene's germline CDR1 is MNHNS and CDR2 SASEGT. The CDR3 is 13 amino acids. Trimming removed 11 bases from V and 8 bases from J, with 21 bases in between.

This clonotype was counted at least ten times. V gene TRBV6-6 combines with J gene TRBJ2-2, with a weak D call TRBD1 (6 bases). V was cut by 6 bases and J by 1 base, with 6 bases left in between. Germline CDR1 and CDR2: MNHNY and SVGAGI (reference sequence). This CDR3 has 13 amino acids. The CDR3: CASRTGNTGELFF. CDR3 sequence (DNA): TGTGCCAGCAGGACAGGGAACACCGGGGAGCTGTTTTTT.

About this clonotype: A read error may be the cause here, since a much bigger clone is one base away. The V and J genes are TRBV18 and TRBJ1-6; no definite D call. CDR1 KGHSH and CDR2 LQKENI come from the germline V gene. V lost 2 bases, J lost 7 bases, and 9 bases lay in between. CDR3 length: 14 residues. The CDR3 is CASSPTDSNSPLHF. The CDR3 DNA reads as TGTGCCAGCTCACCAACGGACTCCAATTCACCCCTCCACTTT.

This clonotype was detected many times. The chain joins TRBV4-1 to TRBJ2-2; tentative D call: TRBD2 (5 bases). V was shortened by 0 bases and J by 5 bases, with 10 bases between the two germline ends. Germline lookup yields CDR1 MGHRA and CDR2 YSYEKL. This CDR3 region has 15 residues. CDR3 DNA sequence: TGCGCCAGCAGCCAAGATAACGGGGTTACCGGGGAGCTGTTTTTT. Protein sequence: CASSQDNGVTGELFF.

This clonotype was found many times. CDR3 bases: TGTGCCAGCTCTACCACAGGACAGCTTCGAAACACCGGGGAGCTGTTTTTT. Translating gives CASSTTGQLRNTGELFF. The chain recombines TRBV18 with TRBJ2-2; D possibly corresponds to TRBD1 (6 bases). The CDR3 is 17 residues long. The ends were cut back, 6 bases at V and 2 bases at J, with 19 bases in the middle. In germline, CDR1 is KGHSH, CDR2 LQKENI.

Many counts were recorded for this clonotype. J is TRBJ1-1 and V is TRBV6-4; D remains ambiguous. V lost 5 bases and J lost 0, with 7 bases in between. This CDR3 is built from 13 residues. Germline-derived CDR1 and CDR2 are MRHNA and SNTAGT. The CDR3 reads CASSFDVNTEAFF. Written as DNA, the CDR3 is TGTGCCAGCAGTTTTGATGTGAACACTGAAGCTTTCTTT.

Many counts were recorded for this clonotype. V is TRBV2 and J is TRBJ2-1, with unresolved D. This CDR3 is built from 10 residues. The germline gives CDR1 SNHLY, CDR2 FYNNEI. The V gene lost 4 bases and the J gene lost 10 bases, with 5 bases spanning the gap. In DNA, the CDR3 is TGTGCCAGCAGTGGGTTGGAGCAGTTCTTC. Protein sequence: CASSGLEQFF.

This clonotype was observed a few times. In DNA, the CDR3 is TGTGCCAGCAGTTTACGAGGGAACTACGAGCAGTACTTC. This sequence encodes CASSLRGNYEQYF. This chain uses TRBV27 with TRBJ2-7; D may be TRBD2 (5 bases). The CDR3 contains 13 residues. V lost 2 bases, J lost 3 bases, and 8 bases lay in between. Germline V lookup: CDR1 MNHEY, CDR2 SMNVEV (reference sequence).

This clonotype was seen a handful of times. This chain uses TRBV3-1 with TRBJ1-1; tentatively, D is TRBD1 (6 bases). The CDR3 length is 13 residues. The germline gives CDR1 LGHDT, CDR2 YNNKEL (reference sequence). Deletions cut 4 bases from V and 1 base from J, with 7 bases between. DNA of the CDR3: TGTGCCAGCAGCCCCAGGGGGAACACTGAAGCTTTCTTT. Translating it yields CASSPRGNTEAFF.

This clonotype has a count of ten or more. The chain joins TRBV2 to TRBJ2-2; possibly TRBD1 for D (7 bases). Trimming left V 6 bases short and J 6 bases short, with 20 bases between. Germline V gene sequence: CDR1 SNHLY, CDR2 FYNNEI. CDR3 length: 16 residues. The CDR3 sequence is CASSGQDRRGSGELFF. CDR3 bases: TGTGCCAGCAGCGGACAGGACAGGAGGGGCTCCGGGGAGCTGTTTTTT.

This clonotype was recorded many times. CDR3 residues: CASSLVAGTGNEQYF. The CDR3 DNA follows: TGCGCCAGCAGCTTGGTGGCAGGGACAGGCAACGAGCAGTACTTC. The J gene is TRBJ2-7, the V gene TRBV5-1; 8 bases are a match to TRBD1. The germline V gene encodes CDR1 SGHRS and CDR2 YFSETQ. The CDR3 sequence is 15 residues long. Trimming cost V 0 bases and J 5 bases; bases outside gene matches: 7.

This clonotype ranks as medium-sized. CDR3 sequence: CASSPTRGQYNEQFF. The CDR3 DNA is TGTGCCAGCAGCCCTACCCGGGGGCAATACAATGAGCAGTTCTTC. The chain employs TRBV7-8 and TRBJ2-1; D might be TRBD1 or TRBD2, each matching 6 bases. Germline V gives CDR1 SGHVS, CDR2 FQNEAQ. Between the trimmed V and J ends, which lost 5 bases and 4 bases, there was a span of 15 bases. CDR3 size: 15 residues.

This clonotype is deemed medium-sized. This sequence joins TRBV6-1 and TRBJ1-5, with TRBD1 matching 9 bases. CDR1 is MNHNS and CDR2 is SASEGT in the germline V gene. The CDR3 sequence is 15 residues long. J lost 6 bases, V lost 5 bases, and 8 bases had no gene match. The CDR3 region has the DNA TGTGCCAGCAGTCCTAGGGGACAGGGAATTCAGCCCCAGCATTTT. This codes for CASSPRGQGIQPQHF.

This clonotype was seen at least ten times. The CDR3 loop is CASSLGPDQPQHF. For the CDR3, the DNA is TGCGCCAGCAGCTTGGGGCCAGATCAGCCCCAGCATTTT. The chain links TRBV5-1 to TRBJ1-5; D uncertain. The CDR3 has 13 amino acids. The ends were cut back, 0 bases at V and 5 bases at J, with 6 bases in the middle. The germline V gene encodes CDR1 SGHRS and CDR2 YFSETQ. The variable domain in full, completed from reference TRBV5-1 and TRBJ1-5, reads KAGVTQTPRYLIKTRGQQVTLSCSPISGHRSVSWYQQTPGQGLQFLFEYFSETQRNKGNFPGRFSGRQFSNSRSEMNVSTLELGDSALYLCASSLGPDQPQHFGDGTRLSIL.

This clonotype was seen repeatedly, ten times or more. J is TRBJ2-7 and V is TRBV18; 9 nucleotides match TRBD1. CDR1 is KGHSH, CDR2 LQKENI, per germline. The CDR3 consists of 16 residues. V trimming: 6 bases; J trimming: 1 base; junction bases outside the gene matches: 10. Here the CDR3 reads CASSPAGTGTSYEQYF. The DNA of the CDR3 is TGTGCCAGCTCCCCCGCCGGGACAGGGACTTCCTACGAGCAGTACTTC.

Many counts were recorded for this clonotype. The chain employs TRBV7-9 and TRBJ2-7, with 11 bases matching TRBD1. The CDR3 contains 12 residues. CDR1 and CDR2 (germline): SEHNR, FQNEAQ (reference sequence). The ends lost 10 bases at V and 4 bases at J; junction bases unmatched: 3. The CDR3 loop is CAIRDRGYEQYF. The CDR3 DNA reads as TGTGCCATCCGGGACAGGGGGTACGAGCAGTACTTC.